Described below is a single TCR beta chain sequence and its context. This record comes from a study of CD8 T cells in ankylosing spondylitis. TCRdb processed the 5' RACE reads anew with MiXCR; each CDR3 protein has one entry. The profile shows 250,000 to 350,000 distinct CDR3 sequences, more than 20% of them singletons. Germline assignment: CDR1 SQVTM and CDR2 ANQGSEA. The CDR3 covers 14 residues. V gave up 8 bases and J gave up 1 base; unmatched junction bases: 3. The chain links TRBV29-1 to TRBJ2-2, with 11 bases fitting TRBD2. This TCR was sampled from a female donor with ankylosing spondylitis or in good health (not recorded which). Input material: blood, either unsorted or a sorted T cell fraction (not recorded which). In nucleotides, the CDR3 is TGCAGCTTCCTAGCGGGGGGGAACACCGGGGAGCTGTTTTTT. Protein: CSFLAGGNTGELFF.